This T cell receptor beta chain was identified during a study of shared clonotypes between healthy human individuals. Study context: The cohort had a couple of women and a few men, ages 18 to 49. Three plates were used per donor for CD4 naive, three for CD4 memory, two for CD8 naive and one for CD8 memory. General study results and limits: Unshared clonotypes carried lower generation probabilities than those common to all four donors.

Note on this clone: Its antigen remains unknown.

CD45RO-negative cells were positively selected for CCR7, leaving out terminally differentiated effector memory CD45RA+ cells. The V gene's germline CDR1 is SNHLY and CDR2 FYNNEI. Deletions cut 7 bases from V and 8 bases from J, with 29 bases between. The CDR3 runs to 17 residues. An even split of each subset's genomic DNA across several immunoSEQ plates was performed. Produced via immunoSEQ multiplex PCR; TCRdb's table is partial and in-frame only. The data hold millions of clones, with about 92% observed a single time. The chain combines TRBV2 with TRBJ1-2; tentatively, D is TRBD1 (6 bases). The sequence derives from a man younger than 35 in good health. Some clones in this sample may be carry-over from other donors' samples. Material for sequencing was naive CD8+ T cells from PBMCs. The CDR3 sequence: CASIPSDGRGRLWGYTF. Written as DNA, the CDR3 is TGTGCCAGCATCCCCTCCGACGGCAGGGGCCGTCTCTGGGGCTACACCTTC.